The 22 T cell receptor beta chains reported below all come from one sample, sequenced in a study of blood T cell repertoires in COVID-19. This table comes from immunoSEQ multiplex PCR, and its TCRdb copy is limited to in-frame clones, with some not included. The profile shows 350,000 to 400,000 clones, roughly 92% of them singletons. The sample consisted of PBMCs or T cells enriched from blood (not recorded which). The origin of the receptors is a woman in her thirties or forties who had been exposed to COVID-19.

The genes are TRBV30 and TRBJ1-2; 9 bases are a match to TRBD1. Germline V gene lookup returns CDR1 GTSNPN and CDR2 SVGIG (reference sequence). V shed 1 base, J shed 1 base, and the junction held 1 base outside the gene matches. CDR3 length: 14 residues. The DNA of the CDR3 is TGTGCCTGGAGTGCGACAGGGGGTAACTATGGCTACACCTTC. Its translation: CAWSATGGNYGYTF. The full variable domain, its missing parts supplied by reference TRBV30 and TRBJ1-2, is SQTIHQWPATLVQPVGSPLSLECTVEGTSNPNLYWYRQAAGRGLQLLFYSVGIGQISSEVPQNLSASRPQDRQFILSSKKLLLSDSGFYLCAWSATGGNYGYTFGSGTRLTVV.

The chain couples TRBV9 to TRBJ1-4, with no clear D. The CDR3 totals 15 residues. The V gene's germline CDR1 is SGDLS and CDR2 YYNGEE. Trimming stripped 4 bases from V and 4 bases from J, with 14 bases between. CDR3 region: CASSQSDRGNEKLFF. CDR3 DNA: TGTGCCAGCAGCCAAAGTGATCGGGGTAATGAAAAACTGTTTTTT.

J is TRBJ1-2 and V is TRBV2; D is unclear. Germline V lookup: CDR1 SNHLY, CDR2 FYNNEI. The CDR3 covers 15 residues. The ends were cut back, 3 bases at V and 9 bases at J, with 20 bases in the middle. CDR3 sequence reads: CASSDRRTAYGSYTF. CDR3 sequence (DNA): TGTGCCAGCAGTGACAGGCGAACAGCCTATGGTAGCTACACCTTC.

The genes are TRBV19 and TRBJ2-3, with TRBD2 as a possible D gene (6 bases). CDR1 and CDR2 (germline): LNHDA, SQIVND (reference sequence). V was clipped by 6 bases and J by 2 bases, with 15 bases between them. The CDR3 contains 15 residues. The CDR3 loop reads CASSTGTGHTDTQYF. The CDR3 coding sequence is TGTGCCAGTAGCACCGGGACTGGCCACACAGATACGCAGTATTTT.

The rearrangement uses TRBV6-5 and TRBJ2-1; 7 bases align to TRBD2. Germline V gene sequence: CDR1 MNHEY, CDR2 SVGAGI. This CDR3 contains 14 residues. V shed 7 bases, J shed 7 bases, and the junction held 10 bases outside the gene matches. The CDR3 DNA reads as TGTGCCAGCAATCGGGGAGGGGCCCGGAATGAGCAGTTCTTC. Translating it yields CASNRGGARNEQFF.

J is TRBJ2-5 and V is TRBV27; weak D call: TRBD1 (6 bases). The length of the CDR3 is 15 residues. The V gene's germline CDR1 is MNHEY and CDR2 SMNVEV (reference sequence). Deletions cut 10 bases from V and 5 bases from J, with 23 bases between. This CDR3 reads CATQLGTKKMETQYF. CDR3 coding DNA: TGTGCCACTCAACTCGGGACAAAGAAAATGGAGACCCAGTACTTC.

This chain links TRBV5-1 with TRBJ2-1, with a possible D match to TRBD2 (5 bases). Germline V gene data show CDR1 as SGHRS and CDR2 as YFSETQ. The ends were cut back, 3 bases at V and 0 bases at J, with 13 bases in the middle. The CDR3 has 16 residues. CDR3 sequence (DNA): TGCGCCAGCAGCTCCTTAGCGAGAGACTCCTACAATGAGCAGTTCTTC. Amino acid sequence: CASSSLARDSYNEQFF.

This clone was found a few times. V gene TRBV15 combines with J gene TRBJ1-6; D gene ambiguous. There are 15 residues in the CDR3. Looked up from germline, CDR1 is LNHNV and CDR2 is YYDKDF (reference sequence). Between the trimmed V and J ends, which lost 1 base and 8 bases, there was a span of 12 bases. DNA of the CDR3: TGTGCCACCAGCAGAGGGGCAGAACGCTATTCACCCCTCCACTTT. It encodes CATSRGAERYSPLHF. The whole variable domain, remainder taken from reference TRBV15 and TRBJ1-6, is DAMVIQNPRYQVTQFGKPVTLSCSQTLNHNVMYWYQQKSSQAPKLLFHYYDKDFNNEADTPDNFQSRRPNTSFCFLDIRSPGLGDTAMYLCATSRGAERYSPLHFGNGTRLTVT.

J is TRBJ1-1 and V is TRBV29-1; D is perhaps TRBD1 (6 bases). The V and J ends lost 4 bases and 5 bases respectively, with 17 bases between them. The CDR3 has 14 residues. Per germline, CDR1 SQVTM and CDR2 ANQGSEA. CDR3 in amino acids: CSVVRQGRWTEAFF. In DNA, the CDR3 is TGCAGCGTTGTACGGCAGGGGCGTTGGACTGAAGCTTTCTTT.

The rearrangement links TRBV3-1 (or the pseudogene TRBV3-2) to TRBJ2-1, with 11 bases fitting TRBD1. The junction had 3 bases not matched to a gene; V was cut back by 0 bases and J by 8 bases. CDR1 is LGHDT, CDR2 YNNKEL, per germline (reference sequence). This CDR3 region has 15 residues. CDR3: CASSQEGQGAYEQFF. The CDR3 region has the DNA TGTGCCAGCAGCCAAGAAGGACAGGGGGCCTATGAGCAGTTCTTC.

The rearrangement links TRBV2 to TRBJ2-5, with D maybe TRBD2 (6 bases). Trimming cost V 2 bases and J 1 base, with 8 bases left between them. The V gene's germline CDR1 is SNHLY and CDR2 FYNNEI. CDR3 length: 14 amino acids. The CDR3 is CASSERTTQETQYF. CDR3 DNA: TGTGCCAGCAGTGAAAGGACTACCCAAGAGACCCAGTACTTC.

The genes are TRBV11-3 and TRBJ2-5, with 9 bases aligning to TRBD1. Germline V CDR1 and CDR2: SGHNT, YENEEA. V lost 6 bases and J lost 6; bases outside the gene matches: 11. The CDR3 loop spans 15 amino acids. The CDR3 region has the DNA TGTGCCAGCAGTCTGACGACAGGGGGTATGAAGACCCAGTACTTC. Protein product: CASSLTTGGMKTQYF.

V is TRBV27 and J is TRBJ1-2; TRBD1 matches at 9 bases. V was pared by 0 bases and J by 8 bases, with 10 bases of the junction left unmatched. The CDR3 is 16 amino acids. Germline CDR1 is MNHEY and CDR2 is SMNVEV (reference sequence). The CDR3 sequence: CASSLSGTGFQGGYTF. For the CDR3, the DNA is TGTGCCAGCAGTTTATCGGGGACAGGGTTCCAGGGCGGCTACACCTTC.

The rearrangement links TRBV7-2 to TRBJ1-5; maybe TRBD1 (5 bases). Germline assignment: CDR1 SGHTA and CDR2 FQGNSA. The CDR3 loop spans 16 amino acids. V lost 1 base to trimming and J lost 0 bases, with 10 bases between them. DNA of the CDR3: TGTGCCAGCAGCTTAGGTCCCCAGGGTAGCAATCAGCCCCAGCATTTT. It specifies CASSLGPQGSNQPQHF.

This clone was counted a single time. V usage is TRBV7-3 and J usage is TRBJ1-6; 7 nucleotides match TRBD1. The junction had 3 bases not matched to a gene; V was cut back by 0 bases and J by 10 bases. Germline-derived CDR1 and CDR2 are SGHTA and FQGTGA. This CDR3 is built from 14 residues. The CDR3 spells CASSLTGGQSPLHF. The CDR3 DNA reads TGTGCCAGCAGCTTAACAGGGGGCCAGTCACCCCTCCACTTT.

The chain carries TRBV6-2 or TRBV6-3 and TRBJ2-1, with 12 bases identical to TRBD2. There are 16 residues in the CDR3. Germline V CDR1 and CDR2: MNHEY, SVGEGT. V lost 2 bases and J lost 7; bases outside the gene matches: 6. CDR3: CASSYRTGTSGNEQFF. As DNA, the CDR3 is TGTGCCAGCAGTTACCGAACCGGGACTAGCGGGAATGAGCAGTTCTTC.

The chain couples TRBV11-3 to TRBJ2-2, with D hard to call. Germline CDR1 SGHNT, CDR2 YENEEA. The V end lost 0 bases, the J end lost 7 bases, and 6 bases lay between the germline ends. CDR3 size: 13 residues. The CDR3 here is CASSLDPGGELFF. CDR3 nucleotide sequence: TGTGCCAGCAGCTTAGATCCGGGCGGGGAGCTGTTTTTT.

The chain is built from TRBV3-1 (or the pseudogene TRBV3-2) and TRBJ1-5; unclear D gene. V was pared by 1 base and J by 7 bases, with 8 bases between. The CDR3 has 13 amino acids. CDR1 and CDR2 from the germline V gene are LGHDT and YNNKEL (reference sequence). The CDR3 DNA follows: TGTGCCAGCAGCCAAGCGGTATCCCAGCCCCAGCATTTT. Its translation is CASSQAVSQPQHF.

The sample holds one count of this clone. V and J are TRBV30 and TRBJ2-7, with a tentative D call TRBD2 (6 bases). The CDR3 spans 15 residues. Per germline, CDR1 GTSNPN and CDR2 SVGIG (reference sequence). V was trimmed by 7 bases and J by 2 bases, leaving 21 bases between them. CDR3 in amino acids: CAYSIGGRLAYEQYF. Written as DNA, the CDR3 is TGTGCCTATTCCATTGGGGGGAGGCTAGCCTACGAGCAGTACTTC.

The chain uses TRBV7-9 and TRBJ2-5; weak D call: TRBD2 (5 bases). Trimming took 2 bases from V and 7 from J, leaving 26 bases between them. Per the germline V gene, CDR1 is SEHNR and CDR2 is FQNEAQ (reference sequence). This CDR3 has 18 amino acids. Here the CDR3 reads CASSLMERWTLYPGTQYF. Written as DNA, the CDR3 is TGTGCCAGCAGCTTAATGGAGCGGTGGACTTTATATCCAGGGACCCAGTACTTC.

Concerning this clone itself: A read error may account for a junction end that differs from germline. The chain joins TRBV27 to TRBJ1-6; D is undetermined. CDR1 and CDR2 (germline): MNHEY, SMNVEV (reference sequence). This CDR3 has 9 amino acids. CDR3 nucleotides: TGTGCCAGTGGGGAGACTCCCCTCTTT. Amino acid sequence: CASGETPLF.

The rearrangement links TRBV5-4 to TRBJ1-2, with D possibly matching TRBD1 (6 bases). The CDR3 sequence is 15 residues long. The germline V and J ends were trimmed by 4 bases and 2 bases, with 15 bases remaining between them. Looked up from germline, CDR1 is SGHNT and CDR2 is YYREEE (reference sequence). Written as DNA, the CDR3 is TGTGCCAGCAGCATAGGGGGACCGATAAACTATGGCTACACCTTC. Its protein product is CASSIGGPINYGYTF.